Given below is one T cell receptor beta chain in context. The sample originates from a study of blood T cell repertoires in COVID-19. V was clipped by 7 bases and J by 0 bases, with 13 bases between them. Germline V gene data show CDR1 as MNHEY and CDR2 as SVGAGI. CDR3 length: 15 amino acids. The method was immunoSEQ multiplex PCR; TCRdb's version includes in-frame clones alone and lacks a portion of them. Of about 320,000 clones in the sample, 70% to 90% were seen once. This receptor was taken from a woman in her twenties or thirties who had recovered from COVID-19. Source material: PBMCs or T cells enriched from blood (not recorded which). The chain has TRBV6-5 and TRBJ1-3; tentative D call: TRBD1 (6 bases). CDR3 sequence reads: CASKKDRFSGNTIYF. In nucleotides, the CDR3 is TGTGCCAGCAAAAAGGACAGATTCTCTGGAAACACCATATATTTT.